This paragraph reports one TCR beta chain. The repertoire was sequenced with immunoSEQ multiplex PCR; TCRdb's copy has only in-frame clones and lacks some. The repertoire holds about 89,000 clones, with over 85% as singletons. The sample comes from a study of technical replicates of blood from a handful of donors. The clonotype comes from a human donor in good health. The sample taken for sequencing was T cells isolated from PBMCs.

CDR3 in DNA: TGCGCCAGCAGCCTAAACAGGGGGTCGATGAACACTGAAGCTTTCTTT. As protein: CASSLNRGSMNTEAFF. The rearrangement joins TRBV5-1 to TRBJ1-1; 8 positions match TRBD1. This CDR3 has 16 residues. The germline gives CDR1 SGHRS, CDR2 YFSETQ. Germline trimming cut 4 bases from V and 0 bases from J; bases unmatched to any gene: 8.